This TCR beta chain was documented in a study of spatial heterogeneity in lung cancer. On the study more broadly: Among detected sequences, beta-chain ones consistently exceeded alpha-chain ones in number.

Specified time point: sample taken at primary tumor resection. Frozen PBMC, nontumor lung or tumor provided whole RNA, which was sequenced unsorted. Patients with untreated early-stage non-small cell lung cancer, numbering 72, were the donors. This clonotype is judged medium-sized. The library was prepared for alpha chains; this beta chain is a stray read, so its frequency means little. V was clipped by 1 base and J by 1 base, with 8 bases between them. CDR3 length: 14 residues. Germline assignment: CDR1 SGHVS and CDR2 FNYEAQ. All TCR cDNA molecules were individually tagged with a unique molecular identifier. Each CDR3 protein is one row after TCRdb ran MiXCR on the 5' RACE reads. The sample carries some 1,900 distinct CDR3 sequences, roughly 12% recorded once.

Sample: normal lung tissue next to the tumor, taken at surgery. The genes are TRBV7-6 and TRBJ2-7; unclear D gene. The clonotype originates from a male donor with early-stage non-small cell lung cancer. The CDR3 DNA is TGTGCCAGCAGCTTAGACACCACTTCCTACGAGCAGTACTTC. Residues: CASSLDTTSYEQYF.